This T cell receptor (beta chain) came from a study of Graves' ophthalmopathy and Graves' hyperthyroidism. Worth noting for this clonotype: With a much larger clone just one base away, this may be a read error.

The authors amplified TCR beta CDR3 regions from RNA transcripts. RT-PCR with HTBI primers came first, then second-round multiplex PCR. TCRdb reprocessed the multiplex PCR reads via MiXCR and lists one record per CDR3 protein. The sample lists 500,000 to 800,000 distinct CDR3 sequences, roughly 41% occurring once. The authors used Ficoll-Paque density gradient centrifugation to separate PBMCs. The input was around 9 ml of fresh peripheral blood. The V gene lost 3 bases and the J gene lost 3 bases, with 15 bases spanning the gap. Germline V gives CDR1 SEHNR, CDR2 FQNEAQ (reference sequence). The CDR3 has 15 residues.

The sequence was collected from an adult man with Graves' ophthalmopathy. The chain uses TRBV7-9 and TRBJ2-7; D is perhaps TRBD2 (5 bases). Sequenced material: peripheral blood. CDR3 nucleotides: TGTGCCAGCAGCTTGGAGGTGATGGAGTTCTACGAGCAGTACTTC. Amino acids: CASSLEVMEFYEQYF.